This T cell receptor (beta chain) was documented in a study of human T cells and chemical hapten exposure. Authors' processing steps: Ranging from about 20,000 to 750,000, TCR counts per sample had a median value of around 92,000. MiXCR was run by TCRdb on the RACE reads, yielding one entry per CDR3 protein. These V and J calls rely on TCRdb rather than the paper's analysis. Of about 120,000 distinct CDR3 sequences detected, over 10% appear once; the ten largest clones hold around 1.4%. Time point defined: patch test 1, 2 weeks after DPC sensitization. Treatment described: therapeutic diphenylcyclopropenone sensitization with weekly scalp DPC. General observations from the study: Expanded TCR counts at PT1 went up together with patch test score, a positive correlation.

Turning to this clonotype: What it binds is not known.

In germline, CDR1 is SNHLY, CDR2 FYNNEI. Trimming removed 5 bases at V and 5 bases at J, with 9 bases between. The CDR3 covers 12 residues. V is TRBV2 and J is TRBJ2-5; maybe TRBD1 (5 bases). The material sequenced was whole blood, taken in connection with sensitization to the hapten diphenylcyclopropenone (DPC). The receptor was isolated from a woman aged 45 to 65 with alopecia areata. Some clones in this sample may be carry-over from other donors' samples. The CDR3 sequence: CASSWTRETQYF. The DNA of the CDR3 is TGTGCCAGCAGTTGGACACGGGAGACCCAGTACTTC.